The T cell receptor beta chain under discussion was sequenced for a study of shared clonotypes between healthy human individuals. The study, taken as a whole, reports: Limitation of the genetic and exposure-history diversity represented came from the few donors. Naive subsets, compared against memory subsets, generally had larger estimated richness values.

Note on this clone: Antigen unknown.

Source study methods: Because ImmunoSEQ provided only junction sequences with no quality scores, the filtering differed. Sequencing used immunoSEQ multiplex PCR; TCRdb keeps in-frame clones, though not all of them. The DNA gave D and trimming, while V, J and clone size come from that table. The sample records about 2.4 million clones, 90% to 95% being singletons. This CDR3 is built from 17 residues. Germline-derived CDR1 and CDR2 are ENHRY and SYGVKD. V lost 0 bases to trimming and J lost 6 bases; unmatched junction nucleotides: 12. Every donor was a Caucasian adult from Nashville, Tennessee. The sequencing input was naive CD4+ T cells sorted from blood. Subset here: CD45RA+ positively selected. The sequence derives from a man between 18 and 35 years old in good health. The rearrangement joins TRBV10-3 to TRBJ2-7, with 9 bases that match TRBD1. CDR3 sequence: CAISESGGTGKDAEQYF. CDR3 DNA sequence: TGTGCCATCAGTGAGTCGGGGGGGACAGGGAAGGATGCCGAGCAGTACTTC.